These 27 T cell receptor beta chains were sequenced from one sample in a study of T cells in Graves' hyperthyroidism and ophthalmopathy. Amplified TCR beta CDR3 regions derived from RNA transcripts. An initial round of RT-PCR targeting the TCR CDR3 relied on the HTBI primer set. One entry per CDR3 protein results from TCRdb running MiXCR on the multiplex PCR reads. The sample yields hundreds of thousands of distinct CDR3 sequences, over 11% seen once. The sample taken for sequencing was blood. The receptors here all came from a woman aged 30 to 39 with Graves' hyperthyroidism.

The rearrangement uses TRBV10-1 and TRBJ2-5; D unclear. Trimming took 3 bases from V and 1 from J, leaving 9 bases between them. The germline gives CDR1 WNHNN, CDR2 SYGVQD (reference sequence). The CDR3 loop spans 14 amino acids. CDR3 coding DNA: TGCGCCAGCAGTGAAAGCCTGTCCCAAGAGACCCAGTACTTC. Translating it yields CASSESLSQETQYF.

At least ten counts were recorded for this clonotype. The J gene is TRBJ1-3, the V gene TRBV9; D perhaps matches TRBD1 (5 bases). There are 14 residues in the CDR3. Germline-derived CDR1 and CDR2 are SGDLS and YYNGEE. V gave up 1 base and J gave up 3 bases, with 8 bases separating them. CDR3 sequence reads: CASSVTRGGNTIYF. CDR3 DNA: TGTGCCAGCAGCGTAACTAGGGGTGGAAACACCATATATTTT.

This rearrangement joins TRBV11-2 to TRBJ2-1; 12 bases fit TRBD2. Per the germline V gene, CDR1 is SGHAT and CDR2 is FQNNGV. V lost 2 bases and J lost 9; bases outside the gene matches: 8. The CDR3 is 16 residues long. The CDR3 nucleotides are TGTGCCAGCAGCTTAACGGGGCTAGCGGGAGGGGGTGAGCAGTTCTTC. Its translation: CASSLTGLAGGGEQFF.

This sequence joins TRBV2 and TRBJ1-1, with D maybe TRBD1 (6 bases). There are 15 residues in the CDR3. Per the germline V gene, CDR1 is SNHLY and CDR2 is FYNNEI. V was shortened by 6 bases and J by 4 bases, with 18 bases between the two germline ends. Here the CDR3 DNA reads TGTGCCAGCAGCGCTGGGACACTTCTTATCACTGAAGCTTTCTTT. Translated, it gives CASSAGTLLITEAFF.

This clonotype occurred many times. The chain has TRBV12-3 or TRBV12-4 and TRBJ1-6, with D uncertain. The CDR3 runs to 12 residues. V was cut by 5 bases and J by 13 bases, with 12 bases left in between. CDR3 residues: CASSIASQPLHF. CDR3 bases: TGTGCCAGCAGTATTGCCAGTCAGCCCCTCCACTTT.

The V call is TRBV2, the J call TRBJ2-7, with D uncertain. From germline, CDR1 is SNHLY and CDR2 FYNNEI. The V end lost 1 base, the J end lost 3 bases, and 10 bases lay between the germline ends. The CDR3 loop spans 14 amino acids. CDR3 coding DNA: TGTGCCAGCAGTGAAGGGGGAACGATCTACGAGCAGTACTTC. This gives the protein CASSEGGTIYEQYF.

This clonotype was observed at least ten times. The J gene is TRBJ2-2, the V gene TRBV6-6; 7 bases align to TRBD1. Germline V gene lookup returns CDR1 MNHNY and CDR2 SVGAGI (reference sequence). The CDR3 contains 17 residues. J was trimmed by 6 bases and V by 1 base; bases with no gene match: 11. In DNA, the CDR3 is TGTGCCAGCAGTTACTTGGCCTCGACAGGGTTCGCCGGGGAGCTGTTTTTT. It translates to CASSYLASTGFAGELFF.

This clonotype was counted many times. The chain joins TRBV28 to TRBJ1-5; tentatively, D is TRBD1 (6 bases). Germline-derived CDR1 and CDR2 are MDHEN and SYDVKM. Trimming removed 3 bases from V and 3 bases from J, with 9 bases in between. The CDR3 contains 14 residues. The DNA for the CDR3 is TGTGCCAGCAGTTTCGGGACACCCAATCAGCCCCAGCATTTT. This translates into CASSFGTPNQPQHF. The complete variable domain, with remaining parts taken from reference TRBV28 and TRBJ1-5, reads DVKVTQSSRYLVKRTGEKVFLECVQDMDHENMFWYRQDPGLGLRLIYFSYDVKMKEKGDIPEGYSVSREKKERFSLILESASTNQTSMYLCASSFGTPNQPQHFGDGTRLSIL.

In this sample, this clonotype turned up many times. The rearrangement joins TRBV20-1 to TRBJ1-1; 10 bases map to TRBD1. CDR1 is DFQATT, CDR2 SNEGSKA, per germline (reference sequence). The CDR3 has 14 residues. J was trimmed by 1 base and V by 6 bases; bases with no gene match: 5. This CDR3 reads CSARQGAPNTEAFF. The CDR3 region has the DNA TGCAGTGCGAGACAGGGGGCGCCGAACACTGAAGCTTTCTTT.

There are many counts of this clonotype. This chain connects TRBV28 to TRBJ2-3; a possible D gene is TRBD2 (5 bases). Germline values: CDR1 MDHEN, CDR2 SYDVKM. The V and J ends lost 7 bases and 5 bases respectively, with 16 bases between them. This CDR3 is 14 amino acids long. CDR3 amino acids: CASIPRDAEDTQYF. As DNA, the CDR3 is TGTGCCAGCATCCCCCGGGATGCGGAAGATACGCAGTATTTT. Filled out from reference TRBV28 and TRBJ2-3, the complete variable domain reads DVKVTQSSRYLVKRTGEKVFLECVQDMDHENMFWYRQDPGLGLRLIYFSYDVKMKEKGDIPEGYSVSREKKERFSLILESASTNQTSMYLCASIPRDAEDTQYFGPGTRLTVL.

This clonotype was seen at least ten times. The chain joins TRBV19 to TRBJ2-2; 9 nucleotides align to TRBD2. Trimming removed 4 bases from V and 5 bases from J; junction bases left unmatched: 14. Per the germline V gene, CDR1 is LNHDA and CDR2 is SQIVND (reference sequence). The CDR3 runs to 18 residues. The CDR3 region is CASSTSRLAGRRTGELFF. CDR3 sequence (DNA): TGTGCCAGTAGTACCTCGAGGCTAGCGGGACGAAGAACCGGGGAGCTGTTTTTT.

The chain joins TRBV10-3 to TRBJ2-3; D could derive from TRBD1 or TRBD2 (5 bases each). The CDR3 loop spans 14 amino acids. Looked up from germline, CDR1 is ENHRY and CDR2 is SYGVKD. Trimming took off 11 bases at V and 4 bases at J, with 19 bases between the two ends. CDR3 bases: TGTGCCTCGCTTAGGGACGGCACGTCAGATACGCAGTATTTT. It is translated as CASLRDGTSDTQYF.

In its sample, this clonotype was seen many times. The DNA for the CDR3 is TGTGCCAGCAGTCCCTACCGTCGGGCAGTACAAAATTCACCCCTCCACTTT. As protein: CASSPYRRAVQNSPLHF. This chain joins TRBV12-3 or TRBV12-4 and TRBJ1-6; no clear D gene. CDR3 length: 17 amino acids. The V gene lost 5 bases and the J gene lost 7 bases, with 21 bases spanning the gap.

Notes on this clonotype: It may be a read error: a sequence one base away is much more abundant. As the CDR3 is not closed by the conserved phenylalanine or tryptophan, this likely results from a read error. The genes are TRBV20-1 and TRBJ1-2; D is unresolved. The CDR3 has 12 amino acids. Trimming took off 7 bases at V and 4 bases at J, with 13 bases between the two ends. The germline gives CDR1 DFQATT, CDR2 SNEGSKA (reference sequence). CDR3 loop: CSDRSDPYGYTS. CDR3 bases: TGCAGTGATCGCTCGGACCCCTATGGCTACACCTCC.

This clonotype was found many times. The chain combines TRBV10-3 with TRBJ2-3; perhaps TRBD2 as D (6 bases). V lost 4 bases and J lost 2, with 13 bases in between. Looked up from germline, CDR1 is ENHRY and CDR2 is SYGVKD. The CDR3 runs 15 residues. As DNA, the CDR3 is TGTGCCATCAGTGGCTCTAGCGAAGACACAGATACGCAGTATTTT. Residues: CAISGSSEDTDTQYF.

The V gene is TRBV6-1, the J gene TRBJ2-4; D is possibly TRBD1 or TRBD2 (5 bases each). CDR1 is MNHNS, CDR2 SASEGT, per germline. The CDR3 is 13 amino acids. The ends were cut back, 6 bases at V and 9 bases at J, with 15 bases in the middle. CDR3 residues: CASRGDGRFIQYF. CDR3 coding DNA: TGTGCCAGCAGGGGGGACGGGCGGTTCATTCAGTACTTC.

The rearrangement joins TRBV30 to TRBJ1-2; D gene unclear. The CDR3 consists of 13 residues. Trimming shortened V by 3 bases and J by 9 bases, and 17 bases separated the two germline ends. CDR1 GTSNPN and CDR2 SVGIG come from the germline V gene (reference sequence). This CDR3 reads CAWSLRPVDSYTF. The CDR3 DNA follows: TGTGCCTGGAGCCTACGCCCAGTAGATAGCTACACCTTC.

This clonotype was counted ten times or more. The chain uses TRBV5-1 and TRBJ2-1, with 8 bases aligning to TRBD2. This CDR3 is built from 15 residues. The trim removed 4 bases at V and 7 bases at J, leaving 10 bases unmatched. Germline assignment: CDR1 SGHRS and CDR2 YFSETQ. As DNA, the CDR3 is TGCGCCAGCAGCCAACTCCCGGGACTAGTTAATGAGCAGTTCTTC. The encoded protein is CASSQLPGLVNEQFF.

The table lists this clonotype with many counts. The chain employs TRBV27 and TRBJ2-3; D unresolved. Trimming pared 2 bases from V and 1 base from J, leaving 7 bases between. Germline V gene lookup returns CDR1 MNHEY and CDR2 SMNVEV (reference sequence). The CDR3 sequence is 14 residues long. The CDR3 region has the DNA TGTGCCAGCAGTTTACTGTCTGGCACAGATACGCAGTATTTT. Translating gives CASSLLSGTDTQYF.

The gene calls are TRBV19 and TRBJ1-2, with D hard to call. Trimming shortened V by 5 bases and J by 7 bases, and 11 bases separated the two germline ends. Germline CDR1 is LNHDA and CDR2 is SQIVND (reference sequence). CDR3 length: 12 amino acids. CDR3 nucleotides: TGTGCCAGTAGTCTACTGGACGGTGGCTACACCTTC. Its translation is CASSLLDGGYTF. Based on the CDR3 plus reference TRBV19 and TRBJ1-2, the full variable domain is DGGITQSPKYLFRKEGQNVTLSCEQNLNHDAMYWYRQDPGQGLRLIYYSQIVNDFQKGDIAEGYSVSREKKESFPLTVTSAQKNPTAFYLCASSLLDGGYTFGSGTRLTVV.

CDR3 amino acids: CASSSPGAGTEAFF. The DNA of the CDR3 is TGTGCCAGCAGTTCCCCGGGGGCGGGAACTGAAGCTTTCTTT. J is TRBJ1-1 and V is TRBV27; perhaps TRBD1 as D (6 bases). This CDR3 spans 14 amino acids. V gave up 4 bases and J gave up 5 bases, with 14 bases separating them. CDR1 is MNHEY and CDR2 is SMNVEV in the germline V gene (reference sequence).

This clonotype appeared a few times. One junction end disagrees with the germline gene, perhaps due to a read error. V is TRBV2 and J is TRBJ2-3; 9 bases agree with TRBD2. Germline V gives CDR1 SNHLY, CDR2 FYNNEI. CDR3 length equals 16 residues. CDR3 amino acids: CASSEVAGVPTDTQYF. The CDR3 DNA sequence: TGTGCCAGCAGCGAAGTAGCGGGAGTCCCCACAGATACGCAGTATTTT.

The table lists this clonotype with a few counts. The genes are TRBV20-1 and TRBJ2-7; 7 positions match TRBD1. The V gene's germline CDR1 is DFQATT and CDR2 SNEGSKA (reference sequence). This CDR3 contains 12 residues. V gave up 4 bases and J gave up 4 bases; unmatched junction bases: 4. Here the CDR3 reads CSATPTGYEQYF. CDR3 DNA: TGCAGTGCTACCCCGACAGGGTACGAGCAGTACTTC.

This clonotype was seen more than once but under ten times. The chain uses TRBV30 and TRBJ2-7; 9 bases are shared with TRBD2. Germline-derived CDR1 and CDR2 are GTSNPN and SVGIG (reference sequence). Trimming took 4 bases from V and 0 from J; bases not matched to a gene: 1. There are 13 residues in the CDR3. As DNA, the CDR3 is TGTGCCTGGAATAGCGGGAGCTCCTACGAGCAGTACTTC. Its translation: CAWNSGSSYEQYF.

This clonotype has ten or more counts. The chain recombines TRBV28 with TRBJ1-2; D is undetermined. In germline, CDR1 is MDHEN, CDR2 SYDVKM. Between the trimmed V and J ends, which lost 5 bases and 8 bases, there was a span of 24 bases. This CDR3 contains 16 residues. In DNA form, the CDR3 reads TGTGCCAGCAGTCTCACCTTGGACGGGTTTAAGGGCGGCTACACCTTC. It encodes CASSLTLDGFKGGYTF.

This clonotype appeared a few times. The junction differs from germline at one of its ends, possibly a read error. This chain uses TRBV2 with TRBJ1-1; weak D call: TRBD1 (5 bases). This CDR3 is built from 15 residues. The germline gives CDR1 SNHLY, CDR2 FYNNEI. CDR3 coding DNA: TGTGCCAGCAGTGAAGCCAGGGCTGTGAACACTGAGGCTTTCTTT. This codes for CASSEARAVNTEAFF.

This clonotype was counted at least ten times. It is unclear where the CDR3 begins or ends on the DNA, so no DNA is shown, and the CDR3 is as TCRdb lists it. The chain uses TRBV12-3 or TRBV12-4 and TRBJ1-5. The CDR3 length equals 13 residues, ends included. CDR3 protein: CASSFGEGQPQHF.